The T cell receptor (beta chain) described here comes from a study of T cells in Graves' hyperthyroidism and ophthalmopathy. RNA transcripts served as the template for amplifying TCR beta CDR3 regions. Researchers ran a first-round RT-PCR on the TCR CDR3 using the HTBI primer set. TCRdb re-analysed the multiplex PCR reads in MiXCR, keeping a single row per CDR3 protein. The table lists hundreds of thousands of distinct CDR3 sequences, approximately 36% of them singletons, with more than 25% in the top ten. Patients were excluded because of uncontrolled infection, other autoimmune disease, pregnancy or lactation. This CDR3 region has 14 residues. Germline CDR1 and CDR2: LNHDA and SQIVND (reference sequence). J gave up 3 bases and V 5 bases, and 5 bases lay outside the gene matches. A word on this clonotype: Its antigen is as yet unknown.

Study observations and caveats: The model's output predicted ophthalmopathy at a median of about 6.5 months prior to onset. Peripheral blood also featured most of the thyroid clonotypes expanded above 0.001.

The V gene is TRBV19, the J gene TRBJ1-1; the match to TRBD1 covers 8 bases. Sequencing used blood. The receptor was isolated from a woman aged 40 to 50 with Graves' hyperthyroidism. In DNA, the CDR3 is TGTGCCAGTAGTTTCGGACAGGGCCACACTGAAGCTTTCTTT. Translated: CASSFGQGHTEAFF.